The source of this T cell receptor (beta chain) is a study of shared T cell receptors in the human thymus. Some clones are missing from TCRdb's copy, which holds only in-frame ones; the method was immunoSEQ multiplex PCR. The data show 640,000 or so clones, more than 70% seen once. This sample also appeared in a second study, on human thymus T cells. As that report states: Having surgery to correct congenital heart defects, healthy Finnish infants acted as the donors. Thymus specimens were resections from corrective heart surgery.

This TCR came from a boy under three years old with a congenital heart defect. The specimen was thymocytes.

CDR3 loop: CASSPARGLAKNIQYF. The CDR3 DNA reads TGTGCCAGCAGCCCCGCGCGGGGGCTGGCCAAAAACATTCAGTACTTC. This chain joins TRBV5-6 and TRBJ2-4, with D perhaps TRBD2 (7 bases). The germline V and J ends were trimmed by 4 bases and 1 base, with 15 bases remaining between them. Germline CDR1 reads SGHDT; CDR2 reads YYEEEE. There are 16 residues in the CDR3.